This T cell receptor (beta chain) stems from a study of cytomegalovirus exposure and HLA in healthy donors. Study outcomes and limitations: Near-uniform donor sequencing depth was presumed by presence/absence analyses.

The PCR was carried out with 60 Vbeta primers and 13 Jbeta primers. The repertoire was sequenced with immunoSEQ multiplex PCR; TCRdb's copy has only in-frame clones and lacks some. The table has roughly 130,000 clones, over 80% seen once; the top ten hold approximately 1.1%. From germline, CDR1 is MNHEY and CDR2 SVGAGI. The V and J ends lost 7 bases and 3 bases respectively, with 14 bases between them. CDR3 length: 14 residues. As for this clone: Its antigen is undetermined.

Nominally healthy donors provided the samples, though records likely missed some immune exposures. This clonotype was obtained from a boy aged 5-17 years in good health and CMV-seronegative. Sequenced sample: PBMCs. The genes are TRBV6-5 and TRBJ2-3; perhaps TRBD1 as D (5 bases). The CDR3: CASNKGLETDTQYF. For the CDR3, the DNA is TGTGCCAGCAACAAGGGGTTGGAGACAGATACGCAGTATTTT.